This record looks at one T cell receptor (beta chain) sequence and its context. The sample is drawn from a study of T cell changes during pregnancy in multiple sclerosis. Germline loops: CDR1 SGDLS, CDR2 YYNGEE. The CDR3 covers 17 residues. V lost 0 bases and J 0 bases, leaving 13 bases between the germline ends. Generated by immunoSEQ multiplex PCR, the TCRdb table keeps only in-frame clones and is missing some. Altogether 40,000 to 45,000 clones are present, approximately 90% being singletons, with the ten largest covering more than 0.6%. The sequence derives from a female donor with multiple sclerosis, enrolled in a pregnancy study. Sequences were derived from CD4+ T cells from peripheral blood mononuclear cells, sampled in the first trimester of pregnancy. The chain joins TRBV9 to TRBJ1-3; no reliable D call. This CDR3 reads CASSVGRASHSGNTIYF. The CDR3, as DNA: TGTGCCAGCAGCGTAGGGAGGGCCAGCCACTCTGGAAACACCATATATTTT.